This TCR beta chain was retrieved from a study of T cells in Graves' hyperthyroidism and ophthalmopathy. General observations from the study: For ophthalmopathy, model prediction preceded onset by a median 6.5 months.

Only a few counts were recorded for this clonotype. Its antigen is not identified. Amplified TCR beta CDR3 regions came from RNA transcripts. A first-round RT-PCR of the TCR CDR3 used the HTBI primer set. TCRdb called the multiplex PCR reads again in MiXCR, with one record for every CDR3 protein. There are 500,000 to 650,000 distinct CDR3 sequences in the sample; about 45% occur only once, and around 47% lies in the top ten. Germline V CDR1 and CDR2: MDHEN, SYDVKM. This CDR3 comprises 13 residues. Between the trimmed V and J ends, which lost 11 bases and 0 bases, there was a span of 14 bases. The chain recombines TRBV28 with TRBJ2-7, with D perhaps TRBD1 (7 bases). The receptor's source is an adult woman with Graves' disease, either hyperthyroidism or ophthalmopathy (not recorded which). The sequenced sample consisted of peripheral blood or thyroid tissue (not recorded which). CDR3 in DNA: TGTGCCGGAGGGACAGCCGACTCCTACGAGCAGTACTTC. Protein product: CAGGTADSYEQYF.